Described below is a single T cell receptor beta chain sequence and its context. The sample originates from a study of T cells in Graves' hyperthyroidism and ophthalmopathy. The overall study: Blood was drawn when the patient was first diagnosed and still untreated.

Absence of ophthalmopathy progression within 18 months defined stable Graves' hyperthyroidism. Any patient presenting with uncontrolled infection, other autoimmune disease, pregnancy or lactation was left out. Authors of the study amplified TCR beta CDR3 regions from RNA transcripts. A set of HTBI primers served as the primers for a first-round RT-PCR of the TCR CDR3. One entry per CDR3 protein, called by TCRdb with MiXCR from the multiplex PCR reads. This sample has around 520,000 distinct CDR3 sequences, with about an eighth found just once. What was sequenced was blood. This TCR derives from a woman aged 18-29 years with Graves' hyperthyroidism.

The CDR3 here is CASSPPGTGNEAFF. The CDR3 DNA reads as TGTGCCAGCTCACCTCCCGGGACAGGTAATGAAGCTTTCTTT. V is TRBV18 and J is TRBJ1-1; 8 nucleotides agree with TRBD1. Germline V gives CDR1 KGHSH, CDR2 LQKENI. The length of the CDR3 is 14 residues. V was pared by 3 bases and J by 7 bases, with 7 bases of the junction left unmatched.